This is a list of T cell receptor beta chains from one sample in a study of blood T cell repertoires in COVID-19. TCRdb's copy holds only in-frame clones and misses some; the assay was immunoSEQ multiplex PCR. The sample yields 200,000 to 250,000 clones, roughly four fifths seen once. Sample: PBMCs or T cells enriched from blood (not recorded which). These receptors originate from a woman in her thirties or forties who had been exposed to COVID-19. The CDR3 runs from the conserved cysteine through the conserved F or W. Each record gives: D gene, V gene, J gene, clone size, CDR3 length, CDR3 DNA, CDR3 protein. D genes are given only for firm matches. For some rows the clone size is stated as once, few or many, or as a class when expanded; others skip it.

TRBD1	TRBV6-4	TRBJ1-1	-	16	TGTGCCAGCAGTGTTCCGGGACAGGGCTCCCTCACTGAAGCTTTCTTT	CASSVPGQGSLTEAFF
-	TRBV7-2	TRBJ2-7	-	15	TGTGCCAGCAGCTTAGTAGGGGGGGGGCCCTACGAGCAGTACTTC	CASSLVGGGPYEQYF
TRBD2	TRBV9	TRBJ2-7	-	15	TGTGCCAGCAGCCCGACTAGCGGGTTCTCCTACGAGCAGTACTTC	CASSPTSGFSYEQYF
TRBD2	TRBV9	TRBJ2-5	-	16	TGTGCCAGCAGCGTAGATGTAGCGGGGGGGCTGGAGACCCAGTACTTC	CASSVDVAGGLETQYF
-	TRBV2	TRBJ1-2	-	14	TGTGCCAGCCGGGGGGGAATATCAAACTATGGCTACACCTTC	CASRGGISNYGYTF
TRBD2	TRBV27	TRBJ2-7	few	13	TGTGCCAGCAGTCCTTGGACTAGGGACGAGCAGTACTTC	CASSPWTRDEQYF
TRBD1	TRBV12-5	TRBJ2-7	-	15	TGTGCTAGTGGTTTGGGACAGGGGGCTAGGTACGAGCAGTACTTC	CASGLGQGARYEQYF
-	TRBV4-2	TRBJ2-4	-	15	TGTGCCAGCAGCCAAGGGGGCCCGGCTCGAAACATTCAGTACTTC	CASSQGGPARNIQYF
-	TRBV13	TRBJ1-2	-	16	TGTGCCAGCAGCTACGGACCCGGGGGGTGCAGCGGTGGCTACACCTTC	CASSYGPGGCSGGYTF
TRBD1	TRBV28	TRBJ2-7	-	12	TGTGCCAGCAGTTTAGAGGGACAGGGGTCCTACTTC	CASSLEGQGSYF
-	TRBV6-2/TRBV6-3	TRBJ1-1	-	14	TGTGCCAGCAGCCCGGACAAGCTGAACACTGAAGCTTTCTTT	CASSPDKLNTEAFF
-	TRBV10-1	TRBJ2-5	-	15	TGCGCCAGCAGTGACTCCATTAGCGGCCAAGAGACCCAGTACTTC	CASSDSISGQETQYF
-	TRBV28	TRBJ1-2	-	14	TGTGCCAGCCGAACCCCGACTGCTAACTATGGCTACACCTTC	CASRTPTANYGYTF
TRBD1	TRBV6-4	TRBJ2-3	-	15	TGTGCCAGCAGTGTTAGGGGACAGGAGGCAGATACGCAGTATTTT	CASSVRGQEADTQYF
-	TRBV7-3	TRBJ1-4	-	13	TGTGCCAGCGGGCTGCGGGGGAGTGAAAAACTGTTTTTT	CASGLRGSEKLFF
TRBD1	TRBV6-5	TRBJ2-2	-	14	TGTGCCAGCAGAGAGGACAGGTACACCGGGGAGCTGTTTTTT	CASREDRYTGELFF
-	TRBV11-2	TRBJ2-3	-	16	TGTGCCAGCAGCTTAGTTGCGGGGGCCAGCACAGATACGCAGTATTTT	CASSLVAGASTDTQYF
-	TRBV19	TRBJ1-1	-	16	TGTGCCAGTAGTATCCCCGGGGAATCCGGGTACACTGAAGCTTTCTTT	CASSIPGESGYTEAFF
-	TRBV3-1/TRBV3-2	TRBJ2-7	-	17	TGTGCCAGCAGCCAAGAAGGGGGGGCGTCTTCTAACTACGAGCAGTACTTC	CASSQEGGASSNYEQYF
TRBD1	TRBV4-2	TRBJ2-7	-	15	TGTGCCAGCAGCCATGGGACAGGGGGAGGCTACGAGCAGTACTTC	CASSHGTGGGYEQYF
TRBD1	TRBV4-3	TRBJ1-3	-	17	TGCGCCAGCAGCCAACGCCCGACAGGGAGTTTTGGAAACACCATATATTTT	CASSQRPTGSFGNTIYF
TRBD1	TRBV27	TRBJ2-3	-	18	TGTGCCAGCAGTTTATCCATGGGGACAGGCCTGGTCACAGATACGCAGTATTTT	CASSLSMGTGLVTDTQYF
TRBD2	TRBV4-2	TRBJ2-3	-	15	TGTGCCAGCAGCCCCGCGGGGGGAAATACAGATACGCAGTATTTT	CASSPAGGNTDTQYF
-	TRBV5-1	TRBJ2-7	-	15	TGCGCCAGCAGCTTGGTACAGGATGGTTACTACGAGCAGTACTTC	CASSLVQDGYYEQYF
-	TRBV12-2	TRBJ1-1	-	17	TGTGCAAGTCGCCAGGGACTTCTCCCCCCTGTGAACACTGAAGCTTTCTTT	CASRQGLLPPVNTEAFF
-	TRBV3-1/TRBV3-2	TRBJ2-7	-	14	TGTGCCAGCAGCCAGGGGCAGGGGAGATACGAGCAGTACTTC	CASSQGQGRYEQYF